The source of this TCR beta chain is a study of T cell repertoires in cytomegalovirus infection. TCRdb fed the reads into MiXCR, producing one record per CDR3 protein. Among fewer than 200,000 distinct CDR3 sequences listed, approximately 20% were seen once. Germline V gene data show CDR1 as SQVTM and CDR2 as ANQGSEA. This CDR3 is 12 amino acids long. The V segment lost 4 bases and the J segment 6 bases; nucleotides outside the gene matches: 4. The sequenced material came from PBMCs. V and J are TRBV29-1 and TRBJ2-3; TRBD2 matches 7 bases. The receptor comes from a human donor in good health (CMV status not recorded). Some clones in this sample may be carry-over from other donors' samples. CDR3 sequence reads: CSVGVGGDTQYF. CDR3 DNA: TGCAGCGTTGGGGTCGGGGGGGATACGCAGTATTTT.